These 22 T cell receptor beta chains came from one sample sequenced in a study of shared clonotypes between healthy human individuals. Libraries were prepared by immunoSEQ multiplex PCR; TCRdb keeps only in-frame clonotypes and omits some of them. The sample lists 650,000 to 700,000 clones, about nine tenths seen once, with more than 30% in the top ten. Sequencing used memory CD8+ T cells from PBMCs. Subset indicated: CD45RO+ cells pooled with CCR7-negative TemRA cells. These receptors all come from a young man in good health. Some clones in this sample may be carry-over from other donors' samples.

The J gene is TRBJ2-5, the V gene TRBV7-9, with D possibly TRBD1 on 5 matching bases. With 0 bases removed from V and 13 bases from J, the gap between germline ends came to 15 bases. CDR1 and CDR2 (germline): SEHNR, FQNEAQ (reference sequence). CDR3 length: 13 residues. The CDR3 spells CASSLALVQGMYF. The CDR3 nucleotides read TGTGCCAGCAGCTTAGCGCTAGTCCAGGGAATGTACTTC.

This clone was counted only a few times. The CDR3 protein is CSARSGTGNSPLHF. For the CDR3, the DNA is TGCAGCGCCCGATCCGGGACAGGGAATTCACCCCTCCACTTT. The genes are TRBV29-1 and TRBJ1-6, with 9 bases matching TRBD1. This CDR3 contains 14 residues. Germline-derived CDR1 and CDR2 are SQVTM and ANQGSEA. V was pared by 7 bases and J by 7 bases, with 8 bases of the junction left unmatched.

The CDR3 sequence is CASRDRDRGYEQYF. The CDR3 DNA is TGTGCCAGCAGGGACCGGGACAGGGGTTACGAGCAGTACTTC. The V and J genes are TRBV2 and TRBJ2-7, with 10 bases fitting TRBD1. The CDR3 totals 14 residues. After removal of 6 bases from V and 4 bases from J, the junction contained 6 bases not matched to a gene. Looked up from germline, CDR1 is SNHLY and CDR2 is FYNNEI.

The chain carries TRBV6-4 and TRBJ2-2; D may be TRBD2 (5 bases). Per germline, CDR1 MRHNA and CDR2 SNTAGT. This CDR3 has 16 amino acids. V was shortened by 3 bases and J by 6 bases, with 17 bases between the two germline ends. The CDR3 protein is CASSERRGPRAGELFF. In DNA, the CDR3 is TGTGCCAGCAGTGAAAGAAGAGGGCCTAGGGCCGGGGAGCTGTTTTTT.

CDR3 DNA sequence: TGTGCCAGCAGCTTAGGCCCTGACGAGCAGTACTTC. Residues: CASSLGPDEQYF. The chain recombines TRBV5-4 with TRBJ2-7; D call uncertain. There are 12 residues in the CDR3. Germline CDR1 and CDR2: SGHNT and YYREEE (reference sequence). The germline V and J ends were trimmed by 2 bases and 5 bases, with 8 bases remaining between them.

J is TRBJ2-5 and V is TRBV6-6, with TRBD2 matching 11 bases. The V segment lost 2 bases and the J segment 5 bases; nucleotides outside the gene matches: 7. The germline CDR1 and CDR2 sequences are MNHNY and SVGAGI (reference sequence). The CDR3 contains 16 residues. The CDR3 protein is CASSYEGLAGIETQYF. The CDR3 DNA is TGTGCCAGCAGTTACGAAGGACTAGCGGGTATCGAGACCCAGTACTTC.

This CDR3 reads CASSLRTAPTNEKLFF. CDR3 in DNA: TGTGCCAGCAGCCTAAGGACAGCCCCAACTAATGAAAAACTGTTTTTT. The chain couples TRBV21-1 to TRBJ1-4; the table's TRBD1 call for D was not verified on the DNA. TRBV21-1 is described as a pseudogene. There are 16 residues in the CDR3.

This chain joins TRBV15 and TRBJ1-2; D is ambiguous. This CDR3 region has 15 residues. Germline CDR1 is LNHNV and CDR2 is YYDKDF (reference sequence). Trimming took 5 bases from V and 0 from J, leaving 13 bases between them. Here the CDR3 DNA reads TGTGCCACCAGCTCCAGCGCGGGAACTAACTATGGCTACACCTTC. Its protein is CATSSSAGTNYGYTF.

Worth noting for this clone: Other DNA sequences in this sample translate to the same CDR3. This sequence joins TRBV29-1 and TRBJ1-2, with 7 positions matching TRBD1. With 5 bases clipped from V and 5 bases from J, the junction kept 5 bases outside the gene matches. This CDR3 has 12 residues. The germline gives CDR1 SQVTM, CDR2 ANQGSEA. The CDR3 sequence: CSVPTGNYGYTF. The CDR3 DNA follows: TGCAGCGTTCCGACAGGGAATTATGGCTACACCTTC.

The V gene is TRBV27, the J gene TRBJ2-3; D is possibly TRBD2 (5 bases). Germline V CDR1 and CDR2: MNHEY, SMNVEV (reference sequence). The CDR3 covers 13 residues. Deletions cut 3 bases from V and 3 bases from J, with 7 bases between. The CDR3 DNA is TGTGCCAGCAGTTTGCTAGCAACAGATACGCAGTATTTT. It specifies CASSLLATDTQYF.

The chain recombines TRBV30 with TRBJ2-1; D uncertain. V was trimmed by 3 bases and J by 9 bases, leaving 12 bases between them. CDR1 GTSNPN and CDR2 SVGIG come from the germline V gene (reference sequence). CDR3 size: 12 residues. The CDR3 DNA is TGTGCCTGGAGCTTCCTCAGCCCTGAGCAGTTCTTC. Translated: CAWSFLSPEQFF.

This chain links TRBV6-6 with TRBJ2-2; possibly TRBD1 or TRBD2 for D (5 bases each). The germline CDR1 and CDR2 sequences are MNHNY and SVGAGI (reference sequence). The V gene lost 1 base and the J gene lost 7 bases, with 13 bases spanning the gap. This CDR3 comprises 15 residues. The CDR3 reads CASSYFRGEGGELFF. In DNA form, the CDR3 reads TGTGCCAGCAGTTACTTTAGAGGGGAAGGCGGGGAGCTGTTTTTT.

This chain joins TRBV28 and TRBJ2-7, with 11 bases lining up with TRBD2. Germline V gene sequence: CDR1 MDHEN, CDR2 SYDVKM. The junction had 11 bases not matched to a gene; V was cut back by 6 bases and J by 7 bases. The CDR3 loop spans 15 amino acids. Here the CDR3 DNA reads TGTGCCAGCAGACCCCGCCTAGCGGGAGGAAGAGAGCAGTACTTC. This sequence encodes CASRPRLAGGREQYF.

This clone was observed a few times. The CDR3 nucleotides read TGCGCCAGCAGCCAAGAATTGGGCAGGGGGGGGTACGAGCAGTACTTC. Translation: CASSQELGRGGYEQYF. This rearrangement joins TRBV4-3 to TRBJ2-7; D could derive from TRBD1 or TRBD2 (7 bases each). Trimming pared 0 bases from V and 4 bases from J, leaving 16 bases between. CDR1 is LGHNA, CDR2 YSLEER, per germline. The CDR3 has 16 amino acids.

The chain has TRBV19 and TRBJ2-1, with TRBD1 matching 10 bases. The germline V gene has CDR1 LNHDA and CDR2 SQIVND (reference sequence). This CDR3 region has 14 residues. Trimming at V came to 10 bases and at J to 7 bases, leaving 10 bases not matched to a gene. CDR3 protein: CAISWGTGANEQFF. The CDR3 DNA follows: TGTGCCATCTCGTGGGGGACAGGGGCTAATGAGCAGTTCTTC.

This sequence joins TRBV20-1 and TRBJ2-7; D is ambiguous. Trimming cost V 7 bases and J 3 bases, with 10 bases left between them. Germline CDR1 is DFQATT and CDR2 is SNEGSKA (reference sequence). This CDR3 is built from 11 residues. In DNA form, the CDR3 reads TGCAGTGTAAATTTTATCTACGAGCAGTACTTC. Its protein is CSVNFIYEQYF.

This sequence joins TRBV13 and TRBJ2-7; weak D call: TRBD2 (5 bases). The CDR3 sequence is 13 residues long. Trimming pared 1 base from V and 6 bases from J, leaving 10 bases between. Per germline, CDR1 PRHDT and CDR2 FYEKMQ (reference sequence). The DNA of the CDR3 is TGTGCCAGCAGCTTAGTGGGCCGGGGCGAGCAGTACTTC. Amino acid sequence: CASSLVGRGEQYF.

This clone was seen a single time. Written as DNA, the CDR3 is TGTGCCAGCAGAGGAGGAGGGACTACCCACTACGAGCAGTACTTC. Translated: CASRGGGTTHYEQYF. The chain carries TRBV2 and TRBJ2-7; 7 nucleotides agree with TRBD2. Germline CDR1 is SNHLY and CDR2 is FYNNEI. The CDR3 is made up of 15 amino acids. V gave up 6 bases and J gave up 3 bases; unmatched junction bases: 11. The full variable domain, completed using reference TRBV2 and TRBJ2-7, is EPEVTQTPSHQVTQMGQEVILRCVPISNHLYFYWYRQILGQKVEFLVSFYNNEISEKSEIFDDQFSVERPDGSNFTLKIRSTKLEDSAMYFCASRGGGTTHYEQYFGPGTRLTVT.

J is TRBJ1-5 and V is TRBV27; possible D gene TRBD1, 6 bases. The CDR3 runs 14 residues. V lost 5 bases and J 7 bases, leaving 15 bases between the germline ends. CDR1 is MNHEY, CDR2 SMNVEV, per germline (reference sequence). CDR3: CASSTYRAGQPQHF. CDR3 nucleotides: TGTGCCAGCAGTACCTACAGGGCGGGGCAGCCCCAGCATTTT.

The chain is built from TRBV5-1 and TRBJ2-3; 8 bases map to TRBD2. The CDR3 extends over 19 amino acids. Trimming at V came to 4 bases and at J to 1 base, leaving 17 bases not matched to a gene. CDR1 SGHRS and CDR2 YFSETQ come from the germline V gene. CDR3 DNA sequence: TGCGCCAGCAGCCCATTCGGACGGGAGGGCCCCCTGGGCACAGATACGCAGTATTTT. Protein: CASSPFGREGPLGTDTQYF.

This chain uses TRBV9 with TRBJ2-7, with TRBD2 matching 13 bases. This CDR3 has 16 residues. Losses at the gene ends were 0 bases for V and 5 bases for J; bases not matched to a gene: 5. Germline lookup yields CDR1 SGDLS and CDR2 YYNGEE. The CDR3 region has the DNA TGTGCCAGCAGCGTAGGTTTCGGACTAGCGGGAGACGAGCAGTACTTC. Protein: CASSVGFGLAGDEQYF.

This rearrangement joins TRBV2 to TRBJ2-7; no clear D. This CDR3 region has 12 residues. CDR1 SNHLY and CDR2 FYNNEI come from the germline V gene. The V gene lost 6 bases and the J gene lost 8 bases, with 14 bases spanning the gap. CDR3: CASRSSRLQQYF. CDR3 bases: TGTGCCAGCAGATCCTCACGGTTGCAGCAGTACTTC.